The 27 T cell receptor beta chains below all came from one sample that was sequenced in a study of T-cell memory formation after mild COVID-19. MiXCR, run by TCRdb on the 5' RACE reads, gives a single entry per CDR3 protein. In the table there are some 200,000 distinct CDR3 sequences, around 9.5% of which are singletons. Sequencing was performed on PBMCs or a T cell subset sorted from them (not recorded which). These receptors all come from a man younger than 35 who had mild COVID-19 (a few samples of this study predate the infection). Cell type and time point are not known.

The sample holds many counts of this clonotype. V is TRBV12-3 or TRBV12-4 and J is TRBJ2-3; D ambiguous. The CDR3 spans 16 residues. Trimming shortened V by 6 bases and J by 3 bases, and 19 bases separated the two germline ends. The CDR3 sequence: CASSLDLLGSTDTQYF. CDR3 sequence (DNA): TGTGCCAGCAGCCTAGACCTCTTGGGGTCGACAGATACGCAGTATTTT.

The chain is built from TRBV18 and TRBJ1-2, with D maybe TRBD1 (5 bases). The V and J ends lost 6 bases and 2 bases respectively, with 16 bases between them. The CDR3 consists of 15 residues. Germline V gene sequence: CDR1 KGHSH, CDR2 LQKENI. CDR3 protein: CASSDKGSLNYGYTF. The CDR3 nucleotides read TGTGCCAGCTCGGACAAGGGGAGTCTAAACTATGGCTACACCTTC.

The V gene is TRBV25-1, the J gene TRBJ1-2; D perhaps matches TRBD1 (5 bases). The V and J ends lost 1 base and 1 base respectively, with 13 bases between them. The CDR3 is 16 amino acids. The germline V gene encodes CDR1 MGHDK and CDR2 SYGVNS. CDR3 loop: CASSELWGIDNYGYTF. CDR3 coding DNA: TGTGCCAGCAGTGAATTATGGGGGATCGATAACTATGGCTACACCTTC.

The V gene is TRBV7-9, the J gene TRBJ1-6; D is uncertain. CDR1 and CDR2 (germline): SEHNR, FQNEAQ (reference sequence). This CDR3 is built from 20 residues. V was shortened by 1 base and J by 4 bases, with 23 bases between the two germline ends. The CDR3 spells CASSLGVSPVERSYNSPLHF. As DNA, the CDR3 is TGTGCCAGCAGCTTAGGGGTCTCGCCTGTGGAAAGGTCGTATAATTCACCCCTCCACTTT.

V gene TRBV7-9 combines with J gene TRBJ2-7, with D maybe TRBD2 (5 bases). Germline-derived CDR1 and CDR2 are SEHNR and FQNEAQ (reference sequence). V was pared by 2 bases and J by 0 bases, with 11 bases between. This CDR3 is 15 amino acids long. The CDR3 DNA reads as TGTGCCAGCAGCTTAAGAGCGGTTAGCTCCTACGAGCAGTACTTC. This sequence encodes CASSLRAVSSYEQYF. Together with reference TRBV7-9 and TRBJ2-7, the CDR3 gives the full variable domain: DTGVSQNPRHKITKRGQNVTFRCDPISEHNRLYWYRQTLGQGPEFLTYFQNEAQLEKSRLLSDRFSAERPKGSFSTLEIQRTEQGDSAMYLCASSLRAVSSYEQYFGPGTRLTVT.

This CDR3 reads CASSLAGDAKTQYF. CDR3 nucleotides: TGCGCCAGCAGCCTAGCGGGGGACGCGAAGACCCAGTACTTC. The chain joins TRBV10-1 to TRBJ2-5; 10 bases match TRBD2. CDR3 length: 14 amino acids. The V gene's germline CDR1 is WNHNN and CDR2 SYGVQD (reference sequence). V was pared by 6 bases and J by 6 bases, with 7 bases of the junction left unmatched.

The chain uses TRBV11-2 and TRBJ2-3; D perhaps matches TRBD2 (5 bases). Germline loops: CDR1 SGHAT, CDR2 FQNNGV. This CDR3 contains 19 residues. The V end was cut by 3 bases, the J end by 4 bases, with 26 bases between. Here the CDR3 reads CASSFGSRLWRPPADTQYF. CDR3 DNA sequence: TGTGCCAGCAGCTTTGGGTCGCGCCTGTGGAGGCCACCCGCAGATACGCAGTATTTT.

The V gene is TRBV2, the J gene TRBJ2-1; 9 nucleotides agree with TRBD2. There are 13 residues in the CDR3. Per the germline V gene, CDR1 is SNHLY and CDR2 is FYNNEI. Unmatched junction bases numbered 3, after V lost 4 bases and J lost 8 bases. As DNA, the CDR3 is TGTGCCAGCAGTGCGCGGGGGGGCGATGAGCAGTTCTTC. Encoded protein: CASSARGGDEQFF.

In its sample, this clonotype was seen a few times. The genes are TRBV10-3 and TRBJ1-3, with 7 positions matching TRBD1. The length of the CDR3 is 15 residues. The J segment lost 2 bases and the V segment lost 7 bases, leaving 8 bases of the junction unmatched. CDR1 and CDR2 (germline): ENHRY, SYGVKD. In nucleotides, the CDR3 is TGTGCCATCAAAAGGGGGCCCTTCCCTGGAAACACCATATATTTT. Amino acid sequence: CAIKRGPFPGNTIYF.

Only a few counts were recorded for this clonotype. This chain uses TRBV28 with TRBJ2-7; D gene uncertain. V lost 5 bases and J 0 bases, leaving 8 bases between the germline ends. In germline, CDR1 is MDHEN, CDR2 SYDVKM. CDR3 size: 13 residues. The DNA for the CDR3 is TGTGCCAGCAGTCTAAGGAGCTCCTACGAGCAGTACGTC. It is translated as CASSLRSSYEQYV.

This chain connects TRBV6-5 to TRBJ2-4, with TRBD2 as a possible D gene (5 bases). Germline lookup yields CDR1 MNHEY and CDR2 SVGAGI. V dropped 8 bases and J dropped 8 bases, with 19 bases sitting between them. The CDR3 loop spans 14 amino acids. The CDR3 is CASASDAREYIQYF. CDR3 nucleotide sequence: TGTGCCAGCGCTTCGGACGCTAGGGAGTACATTCAGTACTTC.

This clonotype was picked up a small number of times. The chain is built from TRBV19 and TRBJ2-3, with D possibly matching TRBD2 (6 bases). Per the germline V gene, CDR1 is LNHDA and CDR2 is SQIVND (reference sequence). The V gene lost 7 bases and the J gene lost 3 bases, with 17 bases spanning the gap. The CDR3 runs 15 residues. CDR3 sequence reads: CASNPLRGGTDTQYF. CDR3 coding DNA: TGTGCCAGTAACCCCCTCCGGGGAGGAACAGATACGCAGTATTTT.

The sample holds a few counts of this clonotype. V and J are TRBV6-6 and TRBJ2-7; 9 bases fit TRBD2. With 6 bases clipped from V and 6 bases from J, the junction kept 3 bases outside the gene matches. Germline V gene sequence: CDR1 MNHNY, CDR2 SVGAGI (reference sequence). CDR3 size: 12 residues. CDR3 nucleotide sequence: TGTGCCAGCAGGAGCGGGGGGAGCGAGCAGTACGTC. It translates to CASRSGGSEQYV.

The chain has TRBV6-2 or TRBV6-3 and TRBJ2-5; D gene uncertain. The CDR3 is made up of 14 amino acids. V was shortened by 1 base and J by 5 bases, with 11 bases between the two germline ends. CDR1 and CDR2 (germline): MNHEY, SVGEGT. CDR3 DNA: TGTGCCAGCAGTTACTGGACCGCCTCTGAGACCCAGTACTTC. Amino acids: CASSYWTASETQYF.

V is TRBV5-6 and J is TRBJ1-5, with 9 nucleotides matching TRBD1. CDR1 is SGHDT, CDR2 YYEEEE, per germline. V was clipped by 0 bases and J by 7 bases; unmatched bases: 2. The CDR3 consists of 14 residues. The CDR3 region has the DNA TGTGCCAGCAGCTTGGGGACAGGGGCCCAGCCCCAGCATTTT. The encoded protein is CASSLGTGAQPQHF. The variable domain in full, completed from reference TRBV5-6 and TRBJ1-5, reads DAGVTQSPTHLIKTRGQQVTLRCSPKSGHDTVSWYQQALGQGPQFIFQYYEEEERQRGNFPDRFSGHQFPNYSSELNVNALLLGDSALYLCASSLGTGAQPQHFGDGTRLSIL.

The rearrangement links TRBV20-1 to TRBJ2-5; D might be TRBD1 (6 bases). Trimming took off 2 bases at V and 7 bases at J, with 20 bases between the two ends. The CDR3 extends over 15 amino acids. Germline V gives CDR1 DFQATT, CDR2 SNEGSKA (reference sequence). The CDR3 here is CSARSTLAGVGTQYF. CDR3 nucleotide sequence: TGCAGTGCTAGATCAACTTTGGCAGGGGTCGGGACCCAGTACTTC.

The chain has TRBV5-1 and TRBJ1-1; no definite D call. V was cut by 6 bases and J by 0 bases, with 12 bases left in between. The length of the CDR3 is 14 residues. Looked up from germline, CDR1 is SGHRS and CDR2 is YFSETQ. CDR3 nucleotide sequence: TGCGCCAGCACTCCCCGGGGTATGAACACTGAAGCTTTCTTT. Translation gives CASTPRGMNTEAFF.

In this sample, this clonotype turned up many times. This chain joins TRBV4-1 and TRBJ2-1; 9 bases fit TRBD2. V lost 3 bases, J lost 9 bases, and 12 bases stayed unmatched. The CDR3 loop spans 16 amino acids. CDR1 is MGHRA, CDR2 YSYEKL, per germline. DNA of the CDR3: TGCGCCAGCAGCCAGGTGGGGACTAGCTTTATCCGTGAGCAGTTCTTC. Translating gives CASSQVGTSFIREQFF.

This clonotype was counted between two and nine times. The V call is TRBV6-4, the J call TRBJ2-3, with D possibly being TRBD2 (6 bases). The length of the CDR3 is 18 residues. Trimming shortened V by 6 bases and J by 1 base, and 23 bases separated the two germline ends. Germline CDR1 reads MRHNA; CDR2 reads SNTAGT. CDR3 coding DNA: TGTGCCAGCAGCCACTTTCTCCCCTTAGCGGACTGCACAGATACGCAGTATTTT. This codes for CASSHFLPLADCTDTQYF.

The rearrangement links TRBV5-1 to TRBJ2-7; no clear D. Germline assignment: CDR1 SGHRS and CDR2 YFSETQ. The CDR3 loop spans 14 amino acids. The ends were cut back, 0 bases at V and 4 bases at J, with 11 bases in the middle. The CDR3 protein is CASSLVRKEYEQYV. In nucleotides, the CDR3 is TGCGCCAGCAGCTTGGTGAGGAAAGAATACGAGCAGTACGTC.

V usage is TRBV10-3 and J usage is TRBJ2-5; D not certain. The CDR3 contains 12 residues. Germline V gives CDR1 ENHRY, CDR2 SYGVKD. Trimming left V 5 bases short and J 3 bases short, with 7 bases between. CDR3 in amino acids: CAISRYEETQYF. As DNA, the CDR3 is TGTGCCATCAGTAGGTACGAAGAGACCCAGTACTTC.

This clonotype was detected ten times or more. The V and J genes are TRBV27 and TRBJ2-7; TRBD1 matches at 7 bases. CDR3 size: 13 residues. CDR1 is MNHEY and CDR2 is SMNVEV in the germline V gene (reference sequence). J lost 2 bases, V lost 6 bases, and 4 bases had no gene match. CDR3 residues: CASSRDRAYEQYF. The CDR3 nucleotides read TGTGCCAGCAGCCGGGACAGAGCCTACGAGCAGTACTTC.

This clonotype turned up a few times. The V call is TRBV9, the J call TRBJ1-1; possibly TRBD1 for D (6 bases). Germline V gene sequence: CDR1 SGDLS, CDR2 YYNGEE. V was shortened by 4 bases and J by 0 bases, with 22 bases between the two germline ends. This CDR3 has 18 amino acids. This CDR3 reads CASSPRGETGAMNTEAFF. As DNA, the CDR3 is TGTGCCAGCAGCCCGCGAGGGGAGACAGGTGCTATGAACACTGAAGCTTTCTTT.

This clonotype was seen a few times. CDR3 amino acids: CASSRQGARSGYTF. DNA of the CDR3: TGTGCCAGCAGCAGACAGGGGGCGAGATCTGGCTACACCTTC. The V and J genes are TRBV2 and TRBJ1-2, with 10 bases fitting TRBD1. CDR3 length: 14 amino acids. Germline CDR1 is SNHLY and CDR2 is FYNNEI. V lost 6 bases and J lost 7; bases outside the gene matches: 8.

This clonotype has a handful of counts. The CDR3: CASRLGQNTGELFF. Written as DNA, the CDR3 is TGTGCCAGCAGGCTAGGACAGAACACCGGGGAGCTGTTTTTT. This chain joins TRBV7-2 and TRBJ2-2, with D possibly TRBD1 on 5 matching bases. The germline V gene has CDR1 SGHTA and CDR2 FQGNSA. The CDR3 sequence is 14 residues long. Trimming took off 6 bases at V and 1 base at J, with 9 bases between the two ends.

This clonotype was seen many times. The chain recombines TRBV6-5 with TRBJ2-7, with a weak D call TRBD2 (5 bases). The V end lost 10 bases, the J end lost 2 bases, and 21 bases lay between the germline ends. In germline, CDR1 is MNHEY, CDR2 SVGAGI. This CDR3 has 15 amino acids. DNA for the CDR3: TGTGCCACAACAGTTGACCCGGGGTTTACCTACGAGCAGTACTTC. As protein: CATTVDPGFTYEQYF.

This clonotype was observed many times. The chain is built from TRBV6-5 and TRBJ2-6; D is undetermined. The V end lost 5 bases, the J end lost 0 bases, and 5 bases lay between the germline ends. CDR3 length: 14 amino acids. CDR1 and CDR2 (germline): MNHEY, SVGAGI. The CDR3 region is CASSKISGANVLTF. CDR3 DNA sequence: TGTGCCAGCAGTAAGATCTCTGGGGCCAACGTCCTGACTTTC.